This T cell receptor beta chain was obtained from a study of T cells in Graves' hyperthyroidism and ophthalmopathy. General study results and limits: Most thyroid clonotypes with frequency above 0.001 were detected in blood.

Regions amplified from RNA transcripts were the TCR beta CDR3 regions. The HTBI set primed first-round TCR CDR3 RT-PCR. Using its own MiXCR run on the multiplex PCR reads, TCRdb lists one record per CDR3 protein. The table has under 350,000 distinct CDR3 sequences, over 15% seen once; the top ten hold approximately 60%. On this clonotype: Its antigen is still unknown.

V lost 2 bases, J lost 3 bases, and 9 bases stayed unmatched. The CDR3 is made up of 16 amino acids. CDR1 is MNHEY, CDR2 SVGEGT, per germline. Diagnosing involved the use of clinical symptoms, serum thyroxine and TRAb, thyroid ultrasound and orbital computed tomography. About 10 ml fresh peripheral blood yielded the PBMCs. The sequence was collected from a woman in her sixties with Graves' ophthalmopathy. The sequenced sample was blood. The chain recombines TRBV6-2 or TRBV6-3 with TRBJ2-7, with TRBD1 identical over 8 bases. CDR3 loop: CASSYPLPQGGYEQYF. DNA of the CDR3: TGTGCCAGCAGTTACCCACTCCCACAGGGGGGCTACGAGCAGTACTTC.